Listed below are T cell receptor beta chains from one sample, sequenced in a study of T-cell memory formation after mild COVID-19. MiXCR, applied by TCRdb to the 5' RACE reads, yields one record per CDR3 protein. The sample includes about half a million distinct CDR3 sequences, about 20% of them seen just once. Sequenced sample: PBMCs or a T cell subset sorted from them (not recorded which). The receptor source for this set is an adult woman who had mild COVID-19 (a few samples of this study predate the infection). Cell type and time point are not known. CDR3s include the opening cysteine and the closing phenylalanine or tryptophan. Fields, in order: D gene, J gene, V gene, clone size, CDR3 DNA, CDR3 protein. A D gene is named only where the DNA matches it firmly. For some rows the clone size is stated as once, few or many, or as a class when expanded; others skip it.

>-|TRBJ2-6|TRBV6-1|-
TGTGCCAGCAATCGCGGAGGGGCTGGGGCCAACGTCCTGACTTTC
CASNRGGAGANVLTF
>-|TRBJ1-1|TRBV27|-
TGTGCCAGCAGTTTAGCCCTCGACTCCGAAGCTTTCTTT
CASSLALDSEAFF
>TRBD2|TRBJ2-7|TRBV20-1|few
TGCAGTGCTAGACTAGGGACTAGCGGCATCTACGAGCAGTACTTC
CSARLGTSGIYEQYF
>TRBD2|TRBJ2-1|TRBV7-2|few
TGTGCCAGCAGCTTAAGGCGGGGGGTCTACAATGAGCAGTTCTTC
CASSLRRGVYNEQFF
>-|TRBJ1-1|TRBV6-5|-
TGTGCCAGCAGACCTCTGGGGGGACCACGGGAAGCTTTCTTT
CASRPLGGPREAFF
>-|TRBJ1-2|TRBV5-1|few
TGCGCCAGCAGCTTGGCCGGGGAGTTCCGGTTGGACTACACCTTC
CASSLAGEFRLDYTF
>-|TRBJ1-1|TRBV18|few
TGTGCCAGCTCACCTACTTTATCTGCTGAAGCTTTCTTT
CASSPTLSAEAFF
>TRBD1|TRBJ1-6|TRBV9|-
TGTGCCAGCAGCGCGGGACAGGGGCTTACACCCCTCCACTTT
CASSAGQGLTPLHF
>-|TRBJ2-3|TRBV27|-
TGTGCCAGCAGCCGGGACGCACTGAGCACAGATACGCAGTATTTT
CASSRDALSTDTQYF
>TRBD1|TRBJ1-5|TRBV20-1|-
TGCAGTGCTAGAGATCATGGACAGGGTGGCCAGCCCCAGCATTTT
CSARDHGQGGQPQHF
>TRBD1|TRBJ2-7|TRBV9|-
TGTGCCAGCAGCGTGGGACAGGGGGTGACGAAATCCTACGAGCAGTACTTC
CASSVGQGVTKSYEQYF
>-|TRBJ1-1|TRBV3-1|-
TGTGCCAGCAGCCAAGGCGTGCTGAACACTGAAGCTTTCTTT
CASSQGVLNTEAFF
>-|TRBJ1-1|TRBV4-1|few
TGCGCCAGCAGCCACCTTGGGGAAGCGGGGACTGAAGCTTTCTTT
CASSHLGEAGTEAFF
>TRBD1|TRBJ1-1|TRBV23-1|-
TGCGCCACACCCAGACAGGGGTCAATTTGCGCGAACACTGAAGCTTTCTTT
CATPRQGSICANTEAFF
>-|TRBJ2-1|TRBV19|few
TGTGCCAGTAGAGTCCGGGGAGACTACAATGAGCAGTTCTTC
CASRVRGDYNEQFF
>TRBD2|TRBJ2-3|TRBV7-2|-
TGTGCCAGCACCTCGCAAGGTAGCGGGAGTCCTAGCACAGATACGCAGTATTTT
CASTSQGSGSPSTDTQYF
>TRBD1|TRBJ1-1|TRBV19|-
TGTGCCAGTAGGCGGGACAGGCTGAACACTGAAGCTTTCTTT
CASRRDRLNTEAFF
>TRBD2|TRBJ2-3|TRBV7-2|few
TGTGCCAGCAGCTTAGTGGCGGGAGCCCCCACAGATACGCAGTATTTT
CASSLVAGAPTDTQYF
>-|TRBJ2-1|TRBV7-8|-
TGTGCCAGCAGCAACAGGGCAGGAGGGGGGTATAATGAGCAGTTCTTC
CASSNRAGGGYNEQFF
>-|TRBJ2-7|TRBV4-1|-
TGCGCCAGCAGCCAGCCCTGGGGGACATTAGGCTACGAGCAGTACTTC
CASSQPWGTLGYEQYF
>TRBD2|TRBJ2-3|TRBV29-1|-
TGCAGCGTTTATAACGGGAGGGCCGGAGATACGCAGTATTTT
CSVYNGRAGDTQYF
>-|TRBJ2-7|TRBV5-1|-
TGCGCCAGCGCCCCGGGCAGGTCCTACGAGCAGTACTTC
CASAPGRSYEQYF
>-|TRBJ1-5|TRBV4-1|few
TGCGCCAGCAGCCAAGGGGGGACTGTTTTGCATCGCCCCCAGCATTTT
CASSQGGTVLHRPQHF
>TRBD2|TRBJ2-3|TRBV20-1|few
TGCAGTGCTAGAGTTCCGGGGGGGTTCACAGATACGCAGTATTTT
CSARVPGGFTDTQYF
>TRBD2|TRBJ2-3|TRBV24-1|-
TGTGCCACCAGTGGGACGGGAGGAATCGCAGATACGCAGTATTTT
CATSGTGGIADTQYF
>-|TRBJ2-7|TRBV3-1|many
TGTGCCAGCAGCCAAGATGTAGAGGGAAGGCAGTACTTC
CASSQDVEGRQYF
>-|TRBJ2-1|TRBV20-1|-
TGCAGTGCTAGAGATCGGTTAAATAAGGGAGGTGGACGTGAGCAGTTCTTC
CSARDRLNKGGGREQFF
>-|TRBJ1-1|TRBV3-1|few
TGTGCCAGCAGCCAAGACCAGGCGATGAACACTGAAGCTTTCTTT
CASSQDQAMNTEAFF